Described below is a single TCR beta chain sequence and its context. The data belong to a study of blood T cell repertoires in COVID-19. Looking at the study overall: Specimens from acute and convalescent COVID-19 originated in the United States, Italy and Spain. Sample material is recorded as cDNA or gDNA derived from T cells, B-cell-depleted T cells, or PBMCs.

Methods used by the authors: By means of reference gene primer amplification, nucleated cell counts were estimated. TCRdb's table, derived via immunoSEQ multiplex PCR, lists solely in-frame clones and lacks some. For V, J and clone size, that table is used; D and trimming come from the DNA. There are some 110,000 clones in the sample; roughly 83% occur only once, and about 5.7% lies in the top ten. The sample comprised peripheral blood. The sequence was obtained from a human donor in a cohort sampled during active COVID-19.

The CDR3 sequence: CASSYGGRRTDTQYF. Here the CDR3 DNA reads TGTGCCAGCAGTTACGGCGGGAGGCGCACAGATACGCAGTATTTT. The chain combines TRBV6-2 or TRBV6-3 with TRBJ2-3; 8 bases are shared with TRBD2. The J segment lost 1 base and the V segment lost 2 bases, leaving 2 bases of the junction unmatched. The CDR3 runs to 15 residues. CDR1 is MNHEY and CDR2 is SVGEGT in the germline V gene.